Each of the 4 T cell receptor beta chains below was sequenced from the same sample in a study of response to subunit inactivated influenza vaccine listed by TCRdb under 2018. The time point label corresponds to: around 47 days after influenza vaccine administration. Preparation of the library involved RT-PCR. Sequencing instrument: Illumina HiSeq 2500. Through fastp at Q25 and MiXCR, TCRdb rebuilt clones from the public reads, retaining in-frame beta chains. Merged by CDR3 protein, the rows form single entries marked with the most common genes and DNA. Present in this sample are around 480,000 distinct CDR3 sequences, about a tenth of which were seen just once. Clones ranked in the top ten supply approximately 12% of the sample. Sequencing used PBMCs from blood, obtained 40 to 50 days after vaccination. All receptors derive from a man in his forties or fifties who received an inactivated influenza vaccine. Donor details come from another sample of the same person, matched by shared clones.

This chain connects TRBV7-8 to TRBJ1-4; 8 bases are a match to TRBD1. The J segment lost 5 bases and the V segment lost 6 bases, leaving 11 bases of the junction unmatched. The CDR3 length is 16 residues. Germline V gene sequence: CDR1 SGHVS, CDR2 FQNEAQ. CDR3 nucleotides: TGTGCCAGCAGAGGACAGGGAGACTTTGGAAATGAAAAACTGTTTTTT. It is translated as CASRGQGDFGNEKLFF. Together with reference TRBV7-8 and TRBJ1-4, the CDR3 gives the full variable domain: GAGVSQSPRYKVAKRGQDVALRCDPISGHVSLFWYQQALGQGPEFLTYFQNEAQLDKSGLPSDRFFAERPEGSVSTLKIQRTQQEDSAVYLCASRGQGDFGNEKLFFGSGTQLSVL.

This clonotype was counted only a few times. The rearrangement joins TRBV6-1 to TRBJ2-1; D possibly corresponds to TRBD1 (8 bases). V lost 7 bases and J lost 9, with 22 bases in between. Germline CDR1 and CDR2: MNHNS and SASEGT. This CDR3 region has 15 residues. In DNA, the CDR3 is TGTGCCAGCAATATAGCGGGCAGGGGGCTGGTTGAGCAGTTCTTC. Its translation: CASNIAGRGLVEQFF.

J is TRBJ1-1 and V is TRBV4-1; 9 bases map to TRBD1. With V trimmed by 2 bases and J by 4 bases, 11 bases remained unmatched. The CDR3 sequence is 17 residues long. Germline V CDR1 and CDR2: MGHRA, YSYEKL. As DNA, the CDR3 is TGCGCCAGCAGCCAACCCACCCCGGGACAGGGATCCACTGAAGCTTTCTTT. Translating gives CASSQPTPGQGSTEAFF.

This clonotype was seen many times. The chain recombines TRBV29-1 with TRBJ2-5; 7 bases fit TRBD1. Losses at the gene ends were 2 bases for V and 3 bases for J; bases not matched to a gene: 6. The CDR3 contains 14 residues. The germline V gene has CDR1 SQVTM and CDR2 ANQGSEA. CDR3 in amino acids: CSVEPTDREETQYF. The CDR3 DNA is TGCAGCGTTGAACCAACAGACAGGGAAGAGACCCAGTACTTC.